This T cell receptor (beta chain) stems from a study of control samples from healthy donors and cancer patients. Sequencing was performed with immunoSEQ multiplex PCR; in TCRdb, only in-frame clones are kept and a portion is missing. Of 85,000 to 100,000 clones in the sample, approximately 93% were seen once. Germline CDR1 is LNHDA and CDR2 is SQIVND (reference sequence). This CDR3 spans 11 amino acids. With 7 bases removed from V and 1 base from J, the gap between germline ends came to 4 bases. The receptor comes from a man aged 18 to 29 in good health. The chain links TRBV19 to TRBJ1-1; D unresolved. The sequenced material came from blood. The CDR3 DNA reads TGTGCCAGTAAGACGAACACTGAAGCTTTCTTT. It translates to CASKTNTEAFF.